This T cell receptor (beta chain) was found in a study of a mutant IDH1 vaccine in newly diagnosed glioma. Background on the study: Beginning 4-6 weeks after radiotherapy alone, or with temozolomide cycles, vaccination took place. Patients were pretreated with radiotherapy, temozolomide, or both, mostly both. V12 corresponded to week 35 and V13 to week 47.

The CDR3 consists of 15 residues. CDR1 and CDR2 from the germline V gene are SGHTA and FQGNSA. V lost 5 bases, J lost 2 bases, and 4 bases stayed unmatched. Stated time point: week 47, end of study. Topical imiquimod was applied with each vaccine dose, which held 300 ug of mutant IDH1 20-mer peptide. Only one count was recorded for this clone. Its antigen is not identified. Method: immunoSEQ multiplex PCR; TCRdb's copy keeps in-frame clones and lacks some. Of fewer than 95,000 clones detected, approximately 80% appear once; the ten largest clones hold 4% to 5.5%. Material: PBMCs, obtained from a glioma patient whose treatment included an IDH1 peptide vaccine. This clonotype was sampled from a man aged 40-49 years with glioma. V is TRBV7-2 and J is TRBJ1-4; 8 bases line up with TRBD1. The CDR3 is CASSPTGGTNEKLFF. CDR3 DNA sequence: TGTGCCAGCAGCCCAACAGGGGGGACTAATGAAAAACTGTTTTTT.